This T cell receptor beta chain was observed in a study of blood T cell repertoires in COVID-19. Across the study: Samples came from the United States, Italy and Spain, spanning acute and convalescent COVID-19. Sources were T cells, B-cell-depleted T cells, or PBMCs; the material itself was cDNA or gDNA.

Original methodology: Quantification of nucleated cells was approximated via reference gene primer amplification. The protocol was immunoSEQ multiplex PCR, while the TCRdb copy is restricted to in-frame clones and leaves out a portion. That table supplies the V and J calls and clone size; D and trimming were determined from the DNA. The sample shows tens of thousands of clones, about 86% of them seen only once. The CDR3 runs to 14 residues. The V and J ends lost 5 bases and 0 bases respectively, with 11 bases between them. Germline CDR1 and CDR2: MNHEY and SVGAGI. V usage is TRBV6-5 and J usage is TRBJ2-7, with D perhaps TRBD2 (5 bases). Sequencing used peripheral blood. The clonotype originates from a man aged 50 to 59 with active COVID-19. The DNA of the CDR3 is TGTGCCAGCAGTCTATCCGGGAACTCCTACGAGCAGTACTTC. Translated: CASSLSGNSYEQYF.